This T cell receptor (beta chain) is from a study of OX40 agonist ivuxolimab in advanced cancers. Study-level background: Having had anti-PD-1, anti-PD-L1 or anti-CTLA-4 therapy before was allowed, and roughly 40% had some.

CDR3 length: 16 amino acids. Deletions cut 4 bases from V and 4 bases from J, with 20 bases between. Looked up from germline, CDR1 is SGHNT and CDR2 is YYREEE (reference sequence). The assay was immunoSEQ multiplex PCR, and TCRdb's table has in-frame clones only and misses some. The sample includes 35,000 to 55,000 clones, around 90% of them seen just once. The source is an adult with an advanced solid tumor such as melanoma, head and neck, liver or kidney cancer. Sample: CD4+ or CD8+ T cells sorted from blood, taken in a trial of the OX40 agonist ivuxolimab. The rearrangement joins TRBV5-4 to TRBJ2-5; the D call may be TRBD1 or TRBD2 (5 bases each). The CDR3 sequence is CASSHVLGGAGETQYF. For the CDR3, the DNA is TGTGCCAGCAGCCACGTGTTAGGTGGGGCGGGAGAGACCCAGTACTTC.